Given below is one TCR beta chain in context. This entry belongs to a study of blood T cell repertoires in COVID-19. Clones were read by immunoSEQ multiplex PCR, and TCRdb kept only the in-frame ones, dropping some. This sample has some 220,000 clones, with approximately 90% found just once. Germline V CDR1 and CDR2: SEHNR, FQNEAQ (reference sequence). CDR3 size: 15 residues. Trimming at V came to 5 bases and at J to 6 bases, leaving 11 bases not matched to a gene. This clonotype was sampled from a woman aged 18-29 years who had recovered from COVID-19. The sample consisted of peripheral blood. The V gene is TRBV7-9, the J gene TRBJ2-7; 9 bases map to TRBD2. This chain's CDR3 is CASSIFSGSRSEQYF. CDR3 DNA: TGTGCCAGCAGCATATTTAGCGGGAGTCGTAGCGAGCAGTACTTC.